One sample yielded the 2 T cell receptor beta chains listed below, sequenced in a study of identical twins. In TCRdb, the 5' RACE reads were re-called with MiXCR into one record per CDR3 protein. Of about 520,000 distinct CDR3 sequences in the sample, around 20% are singletons; the top ten hold about 0.93%. Separately, the same data were catalogued under a study of T cells expressing NK-cell markers.

Input material: CD4+ T cells sorted from blood. Source of these receptors: a woman aged 18-30 years in good health.

The J gene is TRBJ2-7, the V gene TRBV6-1, with 8 positions matching TRBD2. The CDR3 consists of 17 residues. Germline V lookup: CDR1 MNHNS, CDR2 SASEGT. The ends lost 6 bases at V and 4 bases at J; junction bases unmatched: 17. The CDR3 here is CASSRVRSAGEGYEQYF. For the CDR3, the DNA is TGTGCCAGCAGCCGCGTGAGGTCAGCGGGAGAGGGGTACGAGCAGTACTTC.

This chain links TRBV10-3 with TRBJ2-7, with 10 bases fitting TRBD1. This CDR3 has 14 amino acids. Looked up from germline, CDR1 is ENHRY and CDR2 is SYGVKD. Unmatched junction bases numbered 4, after V lost 6 bases and J lost 2 bases. In DNA, the CDR3 is TGTGCCATCAGGGCCGGACAGGGGGCCTACGAGCAGTACTTC. Its translation: CAIRAGQGAYEQYF.